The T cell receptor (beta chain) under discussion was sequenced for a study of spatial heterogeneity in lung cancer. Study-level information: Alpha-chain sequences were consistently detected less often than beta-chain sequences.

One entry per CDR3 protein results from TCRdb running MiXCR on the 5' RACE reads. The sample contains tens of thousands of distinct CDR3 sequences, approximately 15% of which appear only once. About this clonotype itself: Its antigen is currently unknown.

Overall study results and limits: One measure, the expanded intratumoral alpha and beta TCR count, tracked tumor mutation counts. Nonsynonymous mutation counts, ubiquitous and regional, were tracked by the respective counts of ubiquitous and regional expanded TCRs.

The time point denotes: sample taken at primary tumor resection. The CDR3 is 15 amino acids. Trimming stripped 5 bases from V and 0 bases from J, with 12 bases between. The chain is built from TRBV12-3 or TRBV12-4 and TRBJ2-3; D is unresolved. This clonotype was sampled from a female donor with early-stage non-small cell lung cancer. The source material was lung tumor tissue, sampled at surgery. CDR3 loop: CASSTTLGSTDTQYF. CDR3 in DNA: TGTGCCAGCAGTACCACGCTAGGTAGCACAGATACGCAGTATTTT.